This T cell receptor beta chain was documented in a study of siplizumab effects on memory and regulatory T cells. Whole-study results and caveats: Alloreactive CD4+ clones that could be mapped were on average 68.8% Treg-derived with siplizumab, against approximately 30% in controls. Only a minor fraction of alloreactive clones mapped to unstimulated subsets. Phenotypic classification as naive or memory proved unattainable for roughly 75-96% of proliferating CD4+ or CD8+ clones. Naive T cell populations appeared to exhibit greater diversity than memory cells and appeared to be major alloresponse contributors.

Here immunoSEQ multiplex PCR was the method, and the copy in TCRdb shows in-frame clones only, minus some. The sample has fewer than 9,500 clones; about 72% are singletons. From germline, CDR1 is SGHNT and CDR2 YYREEE (reference sequence). V lost 0 bases and J lost 3; bases outside the gene matches: 8. CDR3 size: 17 residues. Comment on this clone: Its antigen remains unknown.

The chain uses TRBV5-4 and TRBJ2-3; TRBD2 matches at 9 bases. Sequencing used effector memory CD8+ T cells sorted from blood. Subset denoted: unstimulated CD8+ effector memory T cells. The TCR comes from a human donor in good health. The CDR3 protein is CASSLGAGGEGTDTQYF. CDR3 nucleotides: TGTGCCAGCAGCTTGGGAGCGGGAGGAGAGGGAACAGATACGCAGTATTTT.